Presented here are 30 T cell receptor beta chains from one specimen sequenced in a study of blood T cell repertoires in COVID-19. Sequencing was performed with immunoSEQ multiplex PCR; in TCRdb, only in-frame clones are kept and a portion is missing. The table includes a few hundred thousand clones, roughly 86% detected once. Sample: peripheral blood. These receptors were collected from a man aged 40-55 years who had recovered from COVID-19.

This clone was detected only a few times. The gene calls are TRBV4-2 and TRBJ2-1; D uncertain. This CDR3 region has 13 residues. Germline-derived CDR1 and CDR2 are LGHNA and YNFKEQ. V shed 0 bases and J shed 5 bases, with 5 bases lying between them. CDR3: CASSQEYNNEQFF. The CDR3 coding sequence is TGTGCCAGCAGCCAAGAGTATAACAATGAGCAGTTCTTC.

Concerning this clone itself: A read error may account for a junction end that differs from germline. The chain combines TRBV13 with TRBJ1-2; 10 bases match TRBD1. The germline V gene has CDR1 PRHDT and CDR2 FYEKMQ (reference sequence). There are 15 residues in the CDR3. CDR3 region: CASSLGPRDRGGYTF. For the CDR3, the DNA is TGTGCCAGCAGCCTAGGCCCCCGGGACAGGGGAGGCTACACCTTC.

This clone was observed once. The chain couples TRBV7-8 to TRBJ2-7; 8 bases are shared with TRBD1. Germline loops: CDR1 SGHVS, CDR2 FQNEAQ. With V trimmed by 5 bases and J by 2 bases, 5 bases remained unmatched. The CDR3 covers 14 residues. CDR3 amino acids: CASSRGQGTYEQYF. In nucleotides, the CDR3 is TGTGCCAGCAGCCGAGGACAGGGAACCTACGAGCAGTACTTC.

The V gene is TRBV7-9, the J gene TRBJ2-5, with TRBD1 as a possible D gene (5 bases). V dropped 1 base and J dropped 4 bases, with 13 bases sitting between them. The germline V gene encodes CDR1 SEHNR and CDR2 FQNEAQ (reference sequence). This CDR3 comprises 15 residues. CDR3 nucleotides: TGTGCCAGCAGCTTAGTCTCAGGGTCGGGAGAGACCCAGTACTTC. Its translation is CASSLVSGSGETQYF.

CDR3 loop: CASSPNQGAGVRQPQHF. The CDR3 DNA reads as TGTGCCAGCTCACCTAACCAGGGGGCGGGGGTGCGTCAGCCCCAGCATTTT. The rearrangement uses TRBV18 and TRBJ1-5; 8 bases are a match to TRBD1. From germline, CDR1 is KGHSH and CDR2 LQKENI. This CDR3 spans 17 amino acids. Trimming cost V 3 bases and J 6 bases; bases outside gene matches: 13.

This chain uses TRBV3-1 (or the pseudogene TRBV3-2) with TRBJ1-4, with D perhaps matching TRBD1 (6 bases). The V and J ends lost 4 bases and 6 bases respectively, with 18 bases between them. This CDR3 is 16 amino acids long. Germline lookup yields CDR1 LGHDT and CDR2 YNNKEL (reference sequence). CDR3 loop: CASSRSRAGAHEKLFF. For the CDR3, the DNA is TGTGCCAGCAGCCGAAGTAGGGCAGGGGCCCATGAAAAACTGTTTTTT.

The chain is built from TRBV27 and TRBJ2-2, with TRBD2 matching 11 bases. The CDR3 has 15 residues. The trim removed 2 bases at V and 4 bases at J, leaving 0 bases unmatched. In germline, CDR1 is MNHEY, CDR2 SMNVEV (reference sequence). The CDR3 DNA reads TGTGCCAGCAGTTTACTAGCGGGGGGCACCGGGGAGCTGTTTTTT. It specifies CASSLLAGGTGELFF.

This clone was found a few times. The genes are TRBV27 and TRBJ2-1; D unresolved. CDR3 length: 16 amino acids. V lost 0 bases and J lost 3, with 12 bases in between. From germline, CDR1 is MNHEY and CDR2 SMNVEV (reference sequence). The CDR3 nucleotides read TGTGCCAGCAGTTTATCGAGCCCAACCGTCTACAATGAGCAGTTCTTC. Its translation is CASSLSSPTVYNEQFF.

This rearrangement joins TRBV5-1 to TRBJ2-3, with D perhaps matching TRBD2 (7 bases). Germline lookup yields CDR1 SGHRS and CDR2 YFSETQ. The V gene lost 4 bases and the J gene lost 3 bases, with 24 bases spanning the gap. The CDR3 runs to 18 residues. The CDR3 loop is CASSIRGSGTSKTDTQYF. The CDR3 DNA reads TGCGCCAGCAGCATAAGGGGGAGCGGGACTTCTAAGACAGATACGCAGTATTTT.

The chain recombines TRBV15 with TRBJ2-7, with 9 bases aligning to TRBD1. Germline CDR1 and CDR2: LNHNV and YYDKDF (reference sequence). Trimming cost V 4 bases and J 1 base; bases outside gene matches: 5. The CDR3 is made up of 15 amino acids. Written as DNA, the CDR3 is TGTGCCACCAGCATGCCGGGACAGGGTTCCTACGAGCAGTACTTC. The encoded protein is CATSMPGQGSYEQYF.

This CDR3 reads CSADQTDTQYF. DNA for the CDR3: TGCAGTGCTGATCAGACAGATACGCAGTATTTT. The chain is built from TRBV20-1 and TRBJ2-3; no reliable D call. This CDR3 region has 11 residues. V was pared by 5 bases and J by 3 bases, with 6 bases between. Germline V lookup: CDR1 DFQATT, CDR2 SNEGSKA (reference sequence).

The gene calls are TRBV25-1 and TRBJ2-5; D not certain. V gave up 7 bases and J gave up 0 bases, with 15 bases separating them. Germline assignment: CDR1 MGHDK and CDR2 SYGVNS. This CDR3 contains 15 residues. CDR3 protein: CASMKNSPYQETQYF. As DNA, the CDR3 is TGTGCCAGCATGAAGAACTCCCCGTACCAAGAGACCCAGTACTTC. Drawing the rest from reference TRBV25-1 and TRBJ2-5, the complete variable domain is EADIYQTPRYLVIGTGKKITLECSQTMGHDKMYWYQQDPGMELHLIHYSYGVNSTEKGDLSSESTVSRIRTEHFPLTLESARPSHTSQYLCASMKNSPYQETQYFGPGTRLLVL.

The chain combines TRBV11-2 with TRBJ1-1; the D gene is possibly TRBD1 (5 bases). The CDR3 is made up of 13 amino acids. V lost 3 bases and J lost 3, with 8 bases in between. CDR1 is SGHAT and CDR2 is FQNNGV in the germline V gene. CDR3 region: CASSFTGDTEAFF. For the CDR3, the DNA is TGTGCCAGCAGCTTTACAGGAGACACTGAAGCTTTCTTT. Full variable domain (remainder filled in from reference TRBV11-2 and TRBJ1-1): EAGVAQSPRYKIIEKRQSVAFWCNPISGHATLYWYQQILGQGPKLLIQFQNNGVVDDSQLPKDRFSAERLKGVDSTLKIQPAKLEDSAVYLCASSFTGDTEAFFGQGTRLTVV.

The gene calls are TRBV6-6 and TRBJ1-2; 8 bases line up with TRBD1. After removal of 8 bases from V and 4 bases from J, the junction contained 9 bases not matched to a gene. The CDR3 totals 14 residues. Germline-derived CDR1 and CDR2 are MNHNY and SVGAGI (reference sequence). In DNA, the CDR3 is TGTGCCAGCTTCCCAACAGGGGGAGGCTATGGCTACACCTTC. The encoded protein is CASFPTGGGYGYTF.

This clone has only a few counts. CDR3 DNA: TGTGCCAGTATGGGAGGAGTCTCAACCTACGAGCAGTACTTC. Its protein product is CASMGGVSTYEQYF. The chain is built from TRBV19 and TRBJ2-7; the D gene is possibly TRBD2 (6 bases). CDR1 is LNHDA, CDR2 SQIVND, per germline (reference sequence). The CDR3 sequence is 14 residues long. Trimming cost V 7 bases and J 2 bases, with 15 bases left between them.

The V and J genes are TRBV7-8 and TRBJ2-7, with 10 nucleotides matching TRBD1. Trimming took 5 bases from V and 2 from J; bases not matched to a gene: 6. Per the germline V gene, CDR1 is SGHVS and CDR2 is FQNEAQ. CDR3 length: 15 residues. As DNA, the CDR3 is TGTGCCAGCAGCATAGGACAGGGGGGAACCTACGAGCAGTACTTC. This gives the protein CASSIGQGGTYEQYF. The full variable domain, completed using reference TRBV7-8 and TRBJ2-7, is GAGVSQSPRYKVAKRGQDVALRCDPISGHVSLFWYQQALGQGPEFLTYFQNEAQLDKSGLPSDRFFAERPEGSVSTLKIQRTQQEDSAVYLCASSIGQGGTYEQYFGPGTRLTVT.

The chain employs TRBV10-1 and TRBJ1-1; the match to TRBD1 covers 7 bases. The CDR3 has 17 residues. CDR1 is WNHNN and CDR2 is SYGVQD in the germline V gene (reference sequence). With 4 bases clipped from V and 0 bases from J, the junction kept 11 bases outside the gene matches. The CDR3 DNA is TGCGCCAGCAGTGTAGGTCCAGGGGGAAGTGTGAACACTGAAGCTTTCTTT. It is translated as CASSVGPGGSVNTEAFF.

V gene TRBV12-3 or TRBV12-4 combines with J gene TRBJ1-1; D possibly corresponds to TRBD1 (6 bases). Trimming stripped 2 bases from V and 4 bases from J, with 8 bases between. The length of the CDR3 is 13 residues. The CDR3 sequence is CASSLKGVTEAFF. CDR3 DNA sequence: TGTGCCAGCAGTTTAAAGGGGGTCACTGAAGCTTTCTTT.

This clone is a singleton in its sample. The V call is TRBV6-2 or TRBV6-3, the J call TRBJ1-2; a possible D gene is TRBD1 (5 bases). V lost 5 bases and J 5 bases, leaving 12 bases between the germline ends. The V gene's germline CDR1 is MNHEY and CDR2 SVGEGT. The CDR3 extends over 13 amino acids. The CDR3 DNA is TGTGCCAGCAGTCCAGGGTCAGGGTATGGCTACACCTTC. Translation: CASSPGSGYGYTF.

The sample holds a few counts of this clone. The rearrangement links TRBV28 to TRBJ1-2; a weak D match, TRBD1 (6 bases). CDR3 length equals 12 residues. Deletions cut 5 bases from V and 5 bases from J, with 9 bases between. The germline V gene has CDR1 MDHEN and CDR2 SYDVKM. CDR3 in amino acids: CASSPDRYGYTF. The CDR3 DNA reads TGTGCCAGCAGTCCGGACAGATATGGCTACACCTTC.

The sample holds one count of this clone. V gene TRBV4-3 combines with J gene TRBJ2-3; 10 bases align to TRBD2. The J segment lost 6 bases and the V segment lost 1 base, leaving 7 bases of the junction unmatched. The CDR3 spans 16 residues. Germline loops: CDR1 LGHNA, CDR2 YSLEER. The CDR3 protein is CASSQGTSGPPDTQYF. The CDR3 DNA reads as TGCGCCAGCAGCCAAGGGACTAGCGGACCCCCGGATACGCAGTATTTT.

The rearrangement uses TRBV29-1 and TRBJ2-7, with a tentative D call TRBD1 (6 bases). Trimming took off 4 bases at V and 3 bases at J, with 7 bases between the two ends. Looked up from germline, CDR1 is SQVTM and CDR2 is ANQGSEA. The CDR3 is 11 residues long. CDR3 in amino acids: CSVGGRYEQYF. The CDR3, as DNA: TGCAGCGTTGGGGGGCGCTACGAGCAGTACTTC.

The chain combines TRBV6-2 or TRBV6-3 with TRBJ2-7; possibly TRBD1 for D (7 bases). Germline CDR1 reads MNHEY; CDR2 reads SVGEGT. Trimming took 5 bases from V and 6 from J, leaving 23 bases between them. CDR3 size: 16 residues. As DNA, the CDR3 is TGTGCCAGCAGTCCACCAAGGACAGGCGAGCGGGTCGAGCAGTACTTC. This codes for CASSPPRTGERVEQYF.

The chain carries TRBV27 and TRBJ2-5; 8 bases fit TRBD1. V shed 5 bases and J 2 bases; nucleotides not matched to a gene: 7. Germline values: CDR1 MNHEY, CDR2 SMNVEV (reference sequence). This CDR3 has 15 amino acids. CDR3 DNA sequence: TGTGCCAGCAGTGATGATGGACAGGGTCAAGAGACCCAGTACTTC. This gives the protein CASSDDGQGQETQYF.

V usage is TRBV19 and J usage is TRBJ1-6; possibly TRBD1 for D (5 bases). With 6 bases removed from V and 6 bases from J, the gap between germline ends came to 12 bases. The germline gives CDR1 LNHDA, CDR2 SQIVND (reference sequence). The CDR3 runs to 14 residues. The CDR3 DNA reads TGTGCCAGTAGAGGACATAACGCTAATTCACCCCTCCACTTT. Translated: CASRGHNANSPLHF.

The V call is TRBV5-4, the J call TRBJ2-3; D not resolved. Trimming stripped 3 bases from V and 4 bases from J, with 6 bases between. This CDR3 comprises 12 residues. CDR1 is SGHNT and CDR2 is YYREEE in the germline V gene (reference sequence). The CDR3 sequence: CASSSYPDTQYF. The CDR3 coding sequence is TGTGCCAGCAGCTCTTATCCAGATACGCAGTATTTT.

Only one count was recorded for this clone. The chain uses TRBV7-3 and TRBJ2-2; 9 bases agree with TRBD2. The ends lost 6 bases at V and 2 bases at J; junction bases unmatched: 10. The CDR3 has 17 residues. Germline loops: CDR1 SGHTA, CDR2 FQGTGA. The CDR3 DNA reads TGTGCCAGCAGTCAGAAACTAGCGGGCATAAACACCGGGGAGCTGTTTTTT. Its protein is CASSQKLAGINTGELFF. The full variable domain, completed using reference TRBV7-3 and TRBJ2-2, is GAGVSQTPSNKVTEKGKYVELRCDPISGHTALYWYRQSLGQGPEFLIYFQGTGAADDSGLPNDRFFAVRPEGSVSTLKIQRTERGDSAVYLCASSQKLAGINTGELFFGEGSRLTVL.

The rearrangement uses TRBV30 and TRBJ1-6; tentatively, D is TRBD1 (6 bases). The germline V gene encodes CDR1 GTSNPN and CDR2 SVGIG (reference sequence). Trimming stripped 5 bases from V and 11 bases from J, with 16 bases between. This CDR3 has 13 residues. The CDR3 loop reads CAWEETGNPPLHF. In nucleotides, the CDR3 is TGTGCCTGGGAAGAAACAGGGAATCCACCCCTCCACTTT. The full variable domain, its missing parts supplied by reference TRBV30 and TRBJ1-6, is SQTIHQWPATLVQPVGSPLSLECTVEGTSNPNLYWYRQAAGRGLQLLFYSVGIGQISSEVPQNLSASRPQDRQFILSSKKLLLSDSGFYLCAWEETGNPPLHFGNGTRLTVT.

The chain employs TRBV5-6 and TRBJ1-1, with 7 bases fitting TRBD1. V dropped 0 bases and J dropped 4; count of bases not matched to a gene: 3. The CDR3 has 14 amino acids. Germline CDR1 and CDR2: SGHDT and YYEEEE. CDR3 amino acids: CASSLVSGGTEAFF. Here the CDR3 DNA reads TGTGCCAGCAGCTTGGTTTCAGGGGGCACTGAAGCTTTCTTT.

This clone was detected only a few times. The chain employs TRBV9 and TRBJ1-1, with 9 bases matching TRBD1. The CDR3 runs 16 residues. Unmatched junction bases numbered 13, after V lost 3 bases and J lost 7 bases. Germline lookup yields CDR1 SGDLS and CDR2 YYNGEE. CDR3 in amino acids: CASSARQGGSTFEAFF. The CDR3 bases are TGTGCCAGCAGCGCGAGACAGGGGGGGTCGACCTTTGAAGCTTTCTTT.